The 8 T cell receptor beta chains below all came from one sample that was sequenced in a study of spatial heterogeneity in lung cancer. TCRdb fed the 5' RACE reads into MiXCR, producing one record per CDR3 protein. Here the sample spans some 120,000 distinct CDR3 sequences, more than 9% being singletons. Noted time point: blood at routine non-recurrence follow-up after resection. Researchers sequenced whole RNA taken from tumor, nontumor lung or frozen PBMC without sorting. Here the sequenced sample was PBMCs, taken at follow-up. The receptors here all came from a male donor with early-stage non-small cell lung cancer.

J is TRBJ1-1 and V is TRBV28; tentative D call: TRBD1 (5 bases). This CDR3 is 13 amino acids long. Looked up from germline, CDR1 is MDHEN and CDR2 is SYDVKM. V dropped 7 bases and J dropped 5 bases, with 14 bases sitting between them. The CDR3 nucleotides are TGTGCCAGCATGCGGGGCGCGCGGACTGAAGCTTTCTTT. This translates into CASMRGARTEAFF.

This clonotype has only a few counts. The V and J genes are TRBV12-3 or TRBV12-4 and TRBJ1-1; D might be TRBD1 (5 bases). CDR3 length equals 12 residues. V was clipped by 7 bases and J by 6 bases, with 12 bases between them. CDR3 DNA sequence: TGTGCCAGCAATAGGGGTACGGCTGAAGCTTTCTTT. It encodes CASNRGTAEAFF.

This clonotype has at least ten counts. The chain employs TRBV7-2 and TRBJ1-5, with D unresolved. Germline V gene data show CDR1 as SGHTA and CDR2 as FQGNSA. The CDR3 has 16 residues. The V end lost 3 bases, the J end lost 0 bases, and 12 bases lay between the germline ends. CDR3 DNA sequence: TGTGCCAGCAGCTTCGAGACATTCGATAGCAATCAGCCCCAGCATTTT. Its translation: CASSFETFDSNQPQHF.

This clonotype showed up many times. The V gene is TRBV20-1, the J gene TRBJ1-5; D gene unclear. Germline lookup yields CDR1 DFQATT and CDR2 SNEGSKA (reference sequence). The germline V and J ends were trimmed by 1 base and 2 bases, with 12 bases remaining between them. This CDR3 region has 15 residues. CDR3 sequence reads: CSARAHSLGNQPQHF. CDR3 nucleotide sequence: TGCAGTGCTAGAGCCCACAGCCTAGGCAATCAGCCCCAGCATTTT.

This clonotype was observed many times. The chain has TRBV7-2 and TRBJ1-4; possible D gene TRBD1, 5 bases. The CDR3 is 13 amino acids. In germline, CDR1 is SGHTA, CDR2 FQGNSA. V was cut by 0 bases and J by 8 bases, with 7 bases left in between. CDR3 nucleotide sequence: TGTGCCAGCAGCTTAGCGTACAGGGAAAAACTGTTTTTT. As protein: CASSLAYREKLFF.

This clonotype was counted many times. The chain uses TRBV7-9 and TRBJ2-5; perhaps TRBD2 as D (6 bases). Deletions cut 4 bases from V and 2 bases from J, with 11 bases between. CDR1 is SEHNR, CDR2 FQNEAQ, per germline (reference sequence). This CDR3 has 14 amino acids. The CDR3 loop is CASSSPGTQETQYF. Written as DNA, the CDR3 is TGTGCCAGCAGCTCGCCGGGGACTCAAGAGACCCAGTACTTC.

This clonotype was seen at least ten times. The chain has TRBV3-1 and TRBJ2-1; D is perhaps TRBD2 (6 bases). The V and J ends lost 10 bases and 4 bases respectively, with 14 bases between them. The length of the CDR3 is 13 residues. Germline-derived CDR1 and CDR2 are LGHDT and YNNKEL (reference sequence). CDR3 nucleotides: TGTGCCACCTGGAGGGAATTTTACAATGAGCAGTTCTTC. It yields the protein CATWREFYNEQFF.

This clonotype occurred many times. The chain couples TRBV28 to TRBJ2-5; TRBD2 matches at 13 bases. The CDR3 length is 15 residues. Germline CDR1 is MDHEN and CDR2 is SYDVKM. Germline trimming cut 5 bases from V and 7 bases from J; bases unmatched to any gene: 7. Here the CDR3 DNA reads TGTGCCAGCAGTACTAGCGGGGGGGTCAAGAGGACCCAGTACTTC. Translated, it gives CASSTSGGVKRTQYF.